This TCR beta chain was sequenced for a study of Ad26.COV2.S vaccination and SARS-CoV-2 variants. Study in general: Donor was in the COV1001 Ad26.COV2.S trial arm.

CDR1 is SEHNR, CDR2 FQNEAQ, per germline (reference sequence). Trimming removed 5 bases from V and 2 bases from J, with 22 bases in between. CDR3 length: 17 residues. Treatment here: around 19 received Ad26.COV2.S at low or high dose, single or two shots; several received placebo; per-sample allocation not given. Sampling happened 63 days after the first vaccine or placebo injection. Ad26 vector vaccine expressed Wuhan-strain SARS-CoV-2 spike. This table comes from immunoSEQ multiplex PCR, and its TCRdb copy is limited to in-frame clones, with some not included. The repertoire includes 410,000 or so clones, about 92% of them detected once, and 1.5% to 2% sits in the top ten.

Source: peripheral blood, taken in a trial of Ad26.COV2.S vaccine versus placebo. The chain is built from TRBV7-9 and TRBJ2-7; TRBD1 is a possible D gene (5 bases). This clonotype was obtained from a person aged 18-60 years who received the Ad26.COV2.S COVID-19 vaccine or a placebo. The CDR3 DNA reads as TGTGCCAGCAGCACATATCAGGGCTTTTACGTCCCCTACGAGCAGTACTTC. Amino acid sequence: CASSTYQGFYVPYEQYF.